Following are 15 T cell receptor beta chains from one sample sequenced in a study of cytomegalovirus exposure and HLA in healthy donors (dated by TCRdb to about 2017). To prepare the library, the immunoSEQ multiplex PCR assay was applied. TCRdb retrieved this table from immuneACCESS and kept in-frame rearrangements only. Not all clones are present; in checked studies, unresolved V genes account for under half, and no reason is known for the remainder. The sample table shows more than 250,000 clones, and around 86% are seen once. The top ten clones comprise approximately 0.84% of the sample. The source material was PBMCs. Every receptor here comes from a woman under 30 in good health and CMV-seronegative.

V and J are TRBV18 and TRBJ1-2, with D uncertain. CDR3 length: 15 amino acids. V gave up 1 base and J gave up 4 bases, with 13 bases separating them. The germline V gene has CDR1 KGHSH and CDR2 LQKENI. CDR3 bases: TGTGCCAGCTCACCACAGAATACGGAGGGCTATGGCTACACCTTC. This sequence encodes CASSPQNTEGYGYTF.

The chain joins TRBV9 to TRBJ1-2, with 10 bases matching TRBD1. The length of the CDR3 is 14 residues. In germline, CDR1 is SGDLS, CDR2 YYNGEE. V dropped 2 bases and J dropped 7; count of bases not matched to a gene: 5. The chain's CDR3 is CASSVDRGLGGYTF. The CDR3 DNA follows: TGTGCCAGCAGCGTCGACAGGGGGCTTGGTGGCTACACCTTC.

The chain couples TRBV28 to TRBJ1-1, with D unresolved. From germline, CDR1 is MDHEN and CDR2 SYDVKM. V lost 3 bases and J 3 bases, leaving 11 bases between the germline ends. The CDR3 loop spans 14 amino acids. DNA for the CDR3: TGTGCCAGCAGTTTGTACTCTTCGGACACTGAAGCTTTCTTT. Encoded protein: CASSLYSSDTEAFF. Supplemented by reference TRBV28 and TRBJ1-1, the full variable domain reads DVKVTQSSRYLVKRTGEKVFLECVQDMDHENMFWYRQDPGLGLRLIYFSYDVKMKEKGDIPEGYSVSREKKERFSLILESASTNQTSMYLCASSLYSSDTEAFFGQGTRLTVV.

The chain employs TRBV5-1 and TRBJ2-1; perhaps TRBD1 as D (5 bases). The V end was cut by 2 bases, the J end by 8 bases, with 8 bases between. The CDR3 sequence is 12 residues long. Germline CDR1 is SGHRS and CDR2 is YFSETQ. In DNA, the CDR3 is TGCGCCAGCAGCTTAGACAGCTATGAGCAGTTCTTC. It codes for CASSLDSYEQFF.

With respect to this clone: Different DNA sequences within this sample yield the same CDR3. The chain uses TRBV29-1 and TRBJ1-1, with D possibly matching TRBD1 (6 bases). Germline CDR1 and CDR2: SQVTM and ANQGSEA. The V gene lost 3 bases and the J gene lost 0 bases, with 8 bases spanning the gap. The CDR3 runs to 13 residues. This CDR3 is CSVDRGMNTEAFF. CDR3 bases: TGCAGCGTTGACAGGGGAATGAACACTGAAGCTTTCTTT.

CDR3 coding DNA: TGCGCCAGCAGCGCGAGTTACGAGCAGTACTTC. It encodes CASSASYEQYF. The gene calls are TRBV5-1 and TRBJ2-7; D gene uncertain. Between the trimmed V and J ends, which lost 4 bases and 4 bases, there was a span of 6 bases. Germline V gene lookup returns CDR1 SGHRS and CDR2 YFSETQ. This CDR3 has 11 amino acids.

The CDR3 sequence: CAISGMGSGETQYF. CDR3 coding DNA: TGTGCCATCAGTGGAATGGGTAGCGGTGAGACCCAGTACTTC. The chain has TRBV10-3 and TRBJ2-5, with D maybe TRBD2 (6 bases). V gave up 4 bases and J gave up 5 bases, with 14 bases separating them. The CDR3 extends over 14 amino acids. Germline CDR1 reads ENHRY; CDR2 reads SYGVKD.

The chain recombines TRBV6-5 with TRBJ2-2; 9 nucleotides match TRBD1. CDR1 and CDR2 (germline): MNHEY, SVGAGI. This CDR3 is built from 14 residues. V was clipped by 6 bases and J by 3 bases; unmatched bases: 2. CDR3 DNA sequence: TGTGCCAGCAGCAGGACAGGGGACACCGGGGAGCTGTTTTTT. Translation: CASSRTGDTGELFF.

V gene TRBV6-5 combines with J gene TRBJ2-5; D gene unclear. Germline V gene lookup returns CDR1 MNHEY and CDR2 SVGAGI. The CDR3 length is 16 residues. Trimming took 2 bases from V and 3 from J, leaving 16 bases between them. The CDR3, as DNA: TGTGCCAGCAGTTACCGTGGTACTCTGGGCGAAGAGACCCAGTACTTC. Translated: CASSYRGTLGEETQYF.

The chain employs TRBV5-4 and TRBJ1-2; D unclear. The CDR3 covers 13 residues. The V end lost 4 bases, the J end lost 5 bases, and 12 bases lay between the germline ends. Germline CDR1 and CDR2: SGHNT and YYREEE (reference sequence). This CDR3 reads CASSPSVEYGYTF. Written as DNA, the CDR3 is TGTGCCAGCAGCCCGTCCGTGGAGTATGGCTACACCTTC.

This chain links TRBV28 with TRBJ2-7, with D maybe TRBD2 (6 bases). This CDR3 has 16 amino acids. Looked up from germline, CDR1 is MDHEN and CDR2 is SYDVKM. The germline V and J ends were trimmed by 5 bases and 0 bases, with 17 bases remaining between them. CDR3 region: CASSIDGGNPSYEQYF. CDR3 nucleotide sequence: TGTGCCAGCAGTATTGATGGCGGGAACCCCTCCTACGAGCAGTACTTC.

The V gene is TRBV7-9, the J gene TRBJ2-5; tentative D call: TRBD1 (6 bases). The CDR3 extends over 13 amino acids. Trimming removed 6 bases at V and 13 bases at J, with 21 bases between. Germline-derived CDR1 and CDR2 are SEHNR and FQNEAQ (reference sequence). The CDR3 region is CASSSGTTNALYF. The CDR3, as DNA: TGTGCCAGCAGTTCAGGGACAACAAACGCCTTGTACTTC. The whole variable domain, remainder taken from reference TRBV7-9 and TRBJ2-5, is DTGVSQNPRHKITKRGQNVTFRCDPISEHNRLYWYRQTLGQGPEFLTYFQNEAQLEKSRLLSDRFSAERPKGSFSTLEIQRTEQGDSAMYLCASSSGTTNALYFGPGTRLLVL.

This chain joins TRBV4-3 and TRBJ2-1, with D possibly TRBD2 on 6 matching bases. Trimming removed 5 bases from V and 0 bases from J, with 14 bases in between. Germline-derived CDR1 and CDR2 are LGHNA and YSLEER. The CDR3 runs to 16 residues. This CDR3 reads CASSTIAESSYNEQFF. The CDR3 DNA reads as TGCGCCAGCAGCACTATAGCGGAGAGCTCCTACAATGAGCAGTTCTTC.

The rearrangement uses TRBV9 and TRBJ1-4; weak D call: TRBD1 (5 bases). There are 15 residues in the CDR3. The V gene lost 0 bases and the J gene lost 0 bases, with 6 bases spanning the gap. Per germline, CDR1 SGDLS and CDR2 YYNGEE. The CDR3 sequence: CASSVGQSTNEKLFF. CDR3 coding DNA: TGTGCCAGCAGCGTAGGACAGTCAACTAATGAAAAACTGTTTTTT.

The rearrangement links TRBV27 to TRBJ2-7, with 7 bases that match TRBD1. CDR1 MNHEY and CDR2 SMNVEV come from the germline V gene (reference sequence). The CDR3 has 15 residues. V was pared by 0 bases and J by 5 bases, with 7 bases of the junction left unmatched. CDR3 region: CASSLSRGLYNEQYF. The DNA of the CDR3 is TGTGCCAGCAGTTTATCTAGGGGGCTCTATAACGAGCAGTACTTC.